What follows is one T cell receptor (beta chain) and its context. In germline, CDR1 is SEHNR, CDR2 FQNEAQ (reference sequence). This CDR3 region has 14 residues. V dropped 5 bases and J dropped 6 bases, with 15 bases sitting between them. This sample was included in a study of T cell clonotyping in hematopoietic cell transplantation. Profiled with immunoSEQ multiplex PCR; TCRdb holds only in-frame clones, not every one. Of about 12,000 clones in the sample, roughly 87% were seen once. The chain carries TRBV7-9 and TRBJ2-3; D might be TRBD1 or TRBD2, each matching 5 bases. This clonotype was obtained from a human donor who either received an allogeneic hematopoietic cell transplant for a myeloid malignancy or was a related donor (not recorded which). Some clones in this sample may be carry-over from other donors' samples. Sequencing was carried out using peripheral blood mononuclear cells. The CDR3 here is CASSPWDPLDTQYF. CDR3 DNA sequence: TGTGCCAGCAGCCCGTGGGACCCCTTGGATACGCAGTATTTT.